These T cell receptor beta chains were read from a single sample in a study of technical replicates of blood from several donors. Produced via immunoSEQ multiplex PCR; TCRdb's table is partial and in-frame only. The sample shows about 15,000 clones, about nine tenths of them seen only once. The sample was PBMCs. All receptors derive from a human donor in good health. The CDR3 runs from the conserved cysteine through the conserved F or W. D genes are given only for firm matches. Size values are once, few and many counts, or a class for expanded clones, and some rows have none.

CDR3 DNA: TGTGCTAGTGGTTTGTACGGGCTTGGCAGGGTGGGGGAAAAACTGTTTTTT; CDR3 protein: CASGLYGLGRVGEKLFF; clone size: .; J gene: TRBJ1-4; V gene: TRBV12-5; D gene: .
CDR3 DNA: TGTGCCAGCAGCAGCCAGGGAATCTCCTACGAGCAGTACTTC; CDR3 protein: CASSSQGISYEQYF; clone size: .; J gene: TRBJ2-7; V gene: TRBV7-8; D gene: .
CDR3 DNA: TGTGCCAGCAGTTTAGGGACTTCCAACAAATATGGCTACACCTTC; CDR3 protein: CASSLGTSNKYGYTF; clone size: .; J gene: TRBJ1-2; V gene: TRBV27; D gene: .
CDR3 DNA: TGTGCCAGCAGTTACCGGACTAACACCGGGGAGCTGTTTTTT; CDR3 protein: CASSYRTNTGELFF; clone size: .; J gene: TRBJ2-2; V gene: TRBV6-5; D gene: .
CDR3 DNA: TGTGCCAGCAGTGGCCCTAGCGGGAGGAGTCATGGCGGGGAGCTGTTTTTT; CDR3 protein: CASSGPSGRSHGGELFF; clone size: .; J gene: TRBJ2-2; V gene: TRBV6-1; D gene: TRBD2
CDR3 DNA: TGTGCCAGCAGCCCGAGGGGACTGGCCAGCACAGATACGCAGTATTTT; CDR3 protein: CASSPRGLASTDTQYF; clone size: once; J gene: TRBJ2-3; V gene: TRBV13; D gene: .
CDR3 DNA: TGCGCCAGCAGTCAATCAAACAACAGGGATAGCAATCAGCCCCAGCATTTT; CDR3 protein: CASSQSNNRDSNQPQHF; clone size: once; J gene: TRBJ1-5; V gene: TRBV23-1; D gene: .
CDR3 DNA: TGTGCCAGCACCCCGTGGGGGGGCGATGAGACCCAGTACTTC; CDR3 protein: CASTPWGGDETQYF; clone size: .; J gene: TRBJ2-5; V gene: TRBV5-8; D gene: .
CDR3 DNA: TGCGCCAGCAGTGAGGGGGTAGCGGGAGAAGAGACCCAGTACTTC; CDR3 protein: CASSEGVAGEETQYF; clone size: .; J gene: TRBJ2-5; V gene: TRBV10-1; D gene: TRBD2
CDR3 DNA: TGCGCCAGCAGCGGGCTAGCGGGTAAAGAGACCCAGTACTTC; CDR3 protein: CASSGLAGKETQYF; clone size: .; J gene: TRBJ2-5; V gene: TRBV5-1; D gene: TRBD2
CDR3 DNA: TGTGCCATCGAACCAGCGGGAGATTCCTACGAGCAGTACTTC; CDR3 protein: CAIEPAGDSYEQYF; clone size: .; J gene: TRBJ2-7; V gene: TRBV2; D gene: TRBD2
CDR3 DNA: TGCAGTGCCTTAGTCACAGATACGCAGTATTTT; CDR3 protein: CSALVTDTQYF; clone size: .; J gene: TRBJ2-3; V gene: TRBV20-1; D gene: .
CDR3 DNA: TGTGCCAGCAGTTCCCGAGGGGAGGGAGAGGCCCAGTACTTC; CDR3 protein: CASSSRGEGEAQYF; clone size: .; J gene: TRBJ2-5; V gene: TRBV6-5; D gene: TRBD2
CDR3 DNA: TGCAGCGCCACTAGCGGGAGCACAGATACGCAGTATTTT; CDR3 protein: CSATSGSTDTQYF; clone size: .; J gene: TRBJ2-3; V gene: TRBV29-1; D gene: TRBD2
CDR3 DNA: TGTGCCAGCAGCTCCCCGACAGGGGCCTACGAGCAGTACTTC; CDR3 protein: CASSSPTGAYEQYF; clone size: .; J gene: TRBJ2-7; V gene: TRBV7-9; D gene: TRBD1
CDR3 DNA: TGTGCCAGCAGACACGGGACAGGGGGGCACAATGAGCAGTTCTTC; CDR3 protein: CASRHGTGGHNEQFF; clone size: .; J gene: TRBJ2-1; V gene: TRBV6-6; D gene: TRBD1
CDR3 DNA: TGTGCCAGCAGCCCCGGAGCCAACTATGGCTACACCTTC; CDR3 protein: CASSPGANYGYTF; clone size: .; J gene: TRBJ1-2; V gene: TRBV6-6; D gene: .
CDR3 DNA: TGTGCCAGCAGCTTCCGGGACACCCAGCCCCAGCATTTT; CDR3 protein: CASSFRDTQPQHF; clone size: once; J gene: TRBJ1-5; V gene: TRBV6-5; D gene: .
CDR3 DNA: TGTGCCAGCAGCACCGGGACAGAGAACACTGAAGCTTTCTTT; CDR3 protein: CASSTGTENTEAFF; clone size: few; J gene: TRBJ1-1; V gene: TRBV7-9; D gene: TRBD1
CDR3 DNA: TGCGCCAGCAGCCAGACTCAGGGGGCGGGTGAGCAGTACTTC; CDR3 protein: CASSQTQGAGEQYF; clone size: .; J gene: TRBJ2-7; V gene: TRBV5-1; D gene: TRBD1
CDR3 DNA: TGTGCCAGCAGCATGACCTCTGCAGGGGTGAGGTATGGCTACACCTTC; CDR3 protein: CASSMTSAGVRYGYTF; clone size: once; J gene: TRBJ1-2; V gene: TRBV25-1; D gene: .
CDR3 DNA: TGTGCCAGCAGCTTAGTCGGGACAGGGGGAAGCACCATATATTTT; CDR3 protein: CASSLVGTGGSTIYF; clone size: .; J gene: TRBJ1-3; V gene: TRBV7-6; D gene: TRBD1
CDR3 DNA: TGTGCCAGCAGCCTTGGGGCGGGAGATTACGAGCAGTACTTC; CDR3 protein: CASSLGAGDYEQYF; clone size: .; J gene: TRBJ2-7; V gene: TRBV7-6; D gene: TRBD2
CDR3 DNA: TGTGCCAGCAGCCCACGACTGAGCGGGAACGAGCAGTACTTC; CDR3 protein: CASSPRLSGNEQYF; clone size: .; J gene: TRBJ2-7; V gene: TRBV9; D gene: TRBD2
CDR3 DNA: TGTGCCAGCAGTTTCTTAGCGGGGGGAGGTTCCTCCACAGATACGCAGTATTTT; CDR3 protein: CASSFLAGGGSSTDTQYF; clone size: .; J gene: TRBJ2-3; V gene: TRBV27; D gene: TRBD2
CDR3 DNA: TGTGCCAGCAGTTCCACGACACCTACCTACGAGCAGTACTTC; CDR3 protein: CASSSTTPTYEQYF; clone size: .; J gene: TRBJ2-7; V gene: TRBV28; D gene: .
CDR3 DNA: TGTGCCAGCAGTGAAGGGGGAGGGGCCTACGAGCAGTACTTC; CDR3 protein: CASSEGGGAYEQYF; clone size: few; J gene: TRBJ2-7; V gene: TRBV6-1; D gene: TRBD2
CDR3 DNA: TGTGCCAGTAGCCCGACTAGCGGGAGACCCTACGAGCAGTACTTC; CDR3 protein: CASSPTSGRPYEQYF; clone size: .; J gene: TRBJ2-7; V gene: TRBV19; D gene: TRBD2